The 28 T cell receptor beta chains listed next were all sequenced from one sample in a study of T cell repertoires in cytomegalovirus infection. TCRdb called the reads again in MiXCR, with one record for every CDR3 protein. The sample has hundreds of thousands of distinct CDR3 sequences, 31% seen once; the top ten hold about an eighth. These receptors' targets are unknown. The material was cultured CD8+ T cells from PBMCs, obtained from culture after CMV antigen stimulation. The receptors shown here come from a human donor in good health (CMV status not recorded). Some clones in this sample may be carry-over from other donors' samples.

This clonotype has ten or more counts. The V gene is TRBV7-6, the J gene TRBJ2-1; 7 nucleotides align to TRBD2. CDR1 SGHVS and CDR2 FNYEAQ come from the germline V gene. Trimming at V came to 4 bases and at J to 9 bases, leaving 0 bases not matched to a gene. CDR3 length: 11 amino acids. CDR3 nucleotide sequence: TGTGCCAGCAGCTCGGGAGGTGAGCAGTTCTTC. It specifies CASSSGGEQFF.

The rearrangement joins TRBV19 to TRBJ2-1; 7 bases align to TRBD1. V lost 5 bases, J lost 1 base, and 8 bases stayed unmatched. The CDR3 length is 16 residues. Germline V gene data show CDR1 as LNHDA and CDR2 as SQIVND (reference sequence). CDR3 bases: TGTGCCAGTAGTGGAGCAGGGGGAGCTTCCTACAATGAGCAGTTCTTC. It encodes CASSGAGGASYNEQFF.

This clonotype was seen only a few times. V is TRBV6-5 and J is TRBJ2-5; 11 bases are shared with TRBD2. The junction had 8 bases not matched to a gene; V was cut back by 4 bases and J by 4 bases. Germline CDR1 and CDR2: MNHEY and SVGAGI. CDR3 length equals 16 residues. CDR3 DNA: TGTGCCAGCAGTTTCTTCCTAGCGGGGGGACTAGAGACCCAGTACTTC. Its protein product is CASSFFLAGGLETQYF.

This chain connects TRBV7-9 to TRBJ2-7; 8 bases are shared with TRBD2. The CDR3 is 15 amino acids. Per germline, CDR1 SEHNR and CDR2 FQNEAQ (reference sequence). J gave up 1 base and V 5 bases, and 7 bases lay outside the gene matches. The CDR3 reads CASSLTRGGSYEQYF. The CDR3 DNA reads as TGTGCCAGCAGCCTCACCCGCGGGGGGTCCTACGAGCAGTACTTC.

This clonotype was detected a few times. This chain joins TRBV7-6 and TRBJ2-5; D is unclear. This CDR3 has 13 residues. Trimming cost V 5 bases and J 4 bases, with 11 bases left between them. Germline loops: CDR1 SGHVS, CDR2 FNYEAQ. CDR3 sequence: CASSPSARETQYF. Written as DNA, the CDR3 is TGTGCCAGCAGCCCGAGTGCCCGAGAGACCCAGTACTTC. The variable domain in full, with the rest retrieved from reference TRBV7-6 and TRBJ2-5, is GAGVSQSPRYKVTKRGQDVALRCDPISGHVSLYWYRQALGQGPEFLTYFNYEAQQDKSGLPNDRFSAERPEGSISTLTIQRTEQRDSAMYRCASSPSARETQYFGPGTRLLVL.

This clonotype was recorded a few times. The chain recombines TRBV28 with TRBJ2-7; D is possibly TRBD1 (5 bases). V lost 5 bases and J 6 bases, leaving 17 bases between the germline ends. This CDR3 spans 14 amino acids. CDR1 and CDR2 (germline): MDHEN, SYDVKM. CDR3: CASSPNLRVTEQYF. CDR3 nucleotides: TGTGCCAGCAGTCCAAACCTCAGGGTAACCGAGCAGTACTTC.

The chain has TRBV7-9 and TRBJ2-7; 12 bases are shared with TRBD2. V gave up 6 bases and J gave up 0 bases; unmatched junction bases: 9. CDR1 SEHNR and CDR2 FQNEAQ come from the germline V gene (reference sequence). CDR3 size: 17 residues. The CDR3 region is CASSLTSGGRSSYEQYF. The CDR3 DNA follows: TGTGCCAGCAGTCTTACTAGCGGGGGGAGGAGCTCCTACGAGCAGTACTTC.

The chain is built from TRBV4-1 and TRBJ1-2, with TRBD1 matching 9 bases. Germline CDR1 is MGHRA and CDR2 is YSYEKL. The V and J ends lost 1 base and 11 bases, in that order; junction bases with no gene match: 11. The CDR3 length is 15 residues. This CDR3 reads CASSQGPTGGWEYTF. The CDR3 DNA follows: TGCGCCAGCAGCCAAGGGCCTACAGGGGGCTGGGAATACACCTTC.

This clonotype came up many times. At one boundary the junction diverges from the germline segment, which might be a read error. V usage is TRBV7-2 and J usage is TRBJ2-2; maybe TRBD2 (6 bases). The germline gives CDR1 SGHTA, CDR2 FQGNSA. This CDR3 region has 14 residues. The CDR3 DNA sequence: TGTGCCAGCAGCTTAGCCTTTCTAGCGCCGGAGGTGTTTTTT. It yields the protein CASSLAFLAPEVFF.

This clonotype has a count of ten or more. J is TRBJ1-1 and V is TRBV7-8; D ambiguous. The length of the CDR3 is 13 residues. The V gene's germline CDR1 is SGHVS and CDR2 FQNEAQ. Trimming took off 5 bases at V and 6 bases at J, with 13 bases between the two ends. The DNA for the CDR3 is TGTGCCAGCAGCCTCCTAGGGAGGGCTGAAGCTTTCTTT. It is translated as CASSLLGRAEAFF.

This clonotype was counted ten times or more. One junction end does not reproduce the germline sequence, and a read error may be involved. In DNA form, the CDR3 reads TGTGCCAGCAGTCCGAGGACGAACACTGAAGCTTTCTTT. This translates into CASSPRTNTEAFF. This sequence joins TRBV4-1 and TRBJ1-1, with unresolved D. The CDR3 is 13 amino acids. The germline V gene encodes CDR1 MGHRA and CDR2 YSYEKL.

V gene TRBV6-1 combines with J gene TRBJ2-1; D might be TRBD2 (6 bases). Germline lookup yields CDR1 MNHNS and CDR2 SASEGT. V shed 4 bases and J shed 2 bases, with 6 bases lying between them. The CDR3 spans 13 residues. The CDR3 sequence is CASSGLAYNEQFF. The CDR3 nucleotides read TGTGCCAGCAGTGGACTAGCCTACAATGAGCAGTTCTTC.

The chain employs TRBV12-3 or TRBV12-4 and TRBJ2-7, with 10 bases aligning to TRBD1. Trimming took 5 bases from V and 2 from J; bases not matched to a gene: 9. This CDR3 spans 16 amino acids. CDR3 sequence (DNA): TGTGCCAGCAGTCCTGGGACAGGGGCCTCCCCCTACGAGCAGTACTTC. It specifies CASSPGTGASPYEQYF.

This chain uses TRBV19 with TRBJ2-1, with D perhaps matching TRBD1 (6 bases). Germline CDR1 reads LNHDA; CDR2 reads SQIVND (reference sequence). CDR3 length equals 15 residues. V was trimmed by 5 bases and J by 0 bases, leaving 11 bases between them. The chain's CDR3 is CASSRSRGSYNEQFF. CDR3 coding DNA: TGTGCCAGTAGTCGATCCAGGGGCTCCTACAATGAGCAGTTCTTC.

This clonotype was seen more than once but under ten times. This rearrangement joins TRBV4-1 to TRBJ2-2, with D uncertain. The CDR3 sequence is 16 residues long. V was shortened by 2 bases and J by 4 bases, with 14 bases between the two germline ends. The germline CDR1 and CDR2 sequences are MGHRA and YSYEKL. CDR3 amino acids: CASSQFLDAFTGELFF. For the CDR3, the DNA is TGCGCCAGCAGCCAATTTCTCGACGCCTTCACCGGGGAGCTGTTTTTT.

This CDR3 is CASSSSRDGYEQYV. CDR3 coding DNA: TGTGCCAGCAGTTCCTCAAGGGACGGCTACGAGCAGTACGTC. This sequence joins TRBV6-2 or TRBV6-3 and TRBJ2-7; D may match TRBD1 or TRBD2 (5 bases each). Trimming took 4 bases from V and 3 from J, leaving 13 bases between them. CDR3 length equals 14 residues. Germline loops: CDR1 MNHEY, CDR2 SVGEGT.

This chain links TRBV28 with TRBJ2-5, with D perhaps being TRBD1 or TRBD2 (5 bases each). In germline, CDR1 is MDHEN, CDR2 SYDVKM. CDR3 length equals 16 residues. V was clipped by 6 bases and J by 5 bases, with 22 bases between them. CDR3 loop: CASSPGTLGTSETQYF. The CDR3 coding sequence is TGTGCCAGCAGCCCCGGGACCTTGGGAACTTCGGAGACCCAGTACTTC. Using reference TRBV28 and TRBJ2-5 for the parts outside the CDR3, the full variable domain is DVKVTQSSRYLVKRTGEKVFLECVQDMDHENMFWYRQDPGLGLRLIYFSYDVKMKEKGDIPEGYSVSREKKERFSLILESASTNQTSMYLCASSPGTLGTSETQYFGPGTRLLVL.

This clonotype was seen a few times. V usage is TRBV14 and J usage is TRBJ2-5, with unresolved D. The CDR3 covers 12 residues. Trimming pared 0 bases from V and 3 bases from J, leaving 2 bases between. Germline lookup yields CDR1 SGHDN and CDR2 FVKESK. The CDR3 DNA sequence: TGTGCCAGCAGCCAAGAGGAAGAGACCCAGTACTTC. Its translation is CASSQEEETQYF.

This clonotype was recorded at least ten times. The chain recombines TRBV27 with TRBJ2-7, with TRBD1 identical over 10 bases. V trimming: 5 bases; J trimming: 2 bases; junction bases outside the gene matches: 9. The CDR3 contains 16 residues. CDR1 MNHEY and CDR2 SMNVEV come from the germline V gene (reference sequence). CDR3 nucleotides: TGTGCCAGCAGTGCCTACTTGGACAGGGGGACCTACGAGCAGTACTTC. Translation: CASSAYLDRGTYEQYF.

As concerns this clonotype: With a much larger clone just one base away, this may be a read error. The chain links TRBV7-6 to TRBJ2-3, with a weak D call TRBD2 (6 bases). The CDR3 is 15 residues long. Germline V gene lookup returns CDR1 SGHVS and CDR2 FNYEAQ. V was pared by 4 bases and J by 2 bases, with 13 bases between. The DNA for the CDR3 is TGTGCCAGCAGCTGGGACTTTCCCCCCACAGATACGCAGTATTTT. Amino acid sequence: CASSWDFPPTDTQYF.

This clonotype appeared a single time. V is TRBV5-1 and J is TRBJ1-1; maybe TRBD1 (5 bases). CDR1 and CDR2 (germline): SGHRS, YFSETQ. CDR3 size: 21 residues. V was clipped by 3 bases and J by 4 bases, with 34 bases between them. The CDR3, as DNA: TGCGCCAGCAGCTCCGCCAGACTCCCCCTGGAGGGGCTAAGACCGAGCACTGAAGCTTTCTTT. Its translation is CASSSARLPLEGLRPSTEAFF. The whole variable domain, filled in from reference TRBV5-1 and TRBJ1-1, reads KAGVTQTPRYLIKTRGQQVTLSCSPISGHRSVSWYQQTPGQGLQFLFEYFSETQRNKGNFPGRFSGRQFSNSRSEMNVSTLELGDSALYLCASSSARLPLEGLRPSTEAFFGQGTRLTVV.

The chain uses TRBV12-3 or TRBV12-4 and TRBJ2-3; D is perhaps TRBD2 (5 bases). The CDR3 extends over 15 amino acids. V lost 5 bases, J lost 2 bases, and 14 bases lay in between. CDR3 amino acids: CASSPSYGVTDTQYF. DNA of the CDR3: TGTGCCAGCAGTCCGAGTTACGGGGTCACAGATACGCAGTATTTT.

This clonotype was seen a few times. This rearrangement joins TRBV5-6 to TRBJ2-7; D possibly corresponds to TRBD1 (5 bases). The CDR3 consists of 14 residues. Germline V gives CDR1 SGHDT, CDR2 YYEEEE. V gave up 0 bases and J gave up 3 bases, with 10 bases separating them. Written as DNA, the CDR3 is TGTGCCAGCAGCTTGGGACAGAACTTCTACGAGCAGTACTTC. Its translation is CASSLGQNFYEQYF.

The chain links TRBV6-4 to TRBJ1-1; D gene uncertain. The CDR3 covers 12 residues. The V gene lost 0 bases and the J gene lost 8 bases, with 7 bases spanning the gap. Germline CDR1 MRHNA, CDR2 SNTAGT. The CDR3 DNA reads as TGTGCCAGCAGTGACTCGGCGGGGGAAGCTTTCTTT. Amino acids: CASSDSAGEAFF.

This clonotype was detected only a few times. The rearrangement joins TRBV7-9 to TRBJ2-7, with D unclear. V dropped 5 bases and J dropped 0 bases, with 14 bases sitting between them. This CDR3 is 15 amino acids long. Germline CDR1 and CDR2: SEHNR and FQNEAQ (reference sequence). This CDR3 is CASSVDTPSSYEQYV. Here the CDR3 DNA reads TGTGCCAGCAGCGTCGACACCCCGAGCTCCTACGAGCAGTACGTC.

This clonotype was counted a few times. This chain connects TRBV6-1 to TRBJ2-7, with D unresolved. The CDR3 covers 14 residues. Trimming took 4 bases from V and 2 from J, leaving 12 bases between them. The germline CDR1 and CDR2 sequences are MNHNS and SASEGT. The CDR3 loop is CASSALPGPYEQYF. The CDR3 nucleotides read TGTGCCAGCAGTGCCCTACCCGGACCCTACGAGCAGTACTTC.

Note on this clonotype: This may be a read error: a much more frequent sequence differs by one nucleotide. V is TRBV12-3 or TRBV12-4 and J is TRBJ2-1; TRBD1 matches at 12 bases. The CDR3 is 15 residues long. This CDR3 reads CVSSSSGTGGVEQFF. CDR3 sequence (DNA): TGTGTCAGCAGTTCTTCAGGGACAGGGGGCGTTGAGCAGTTCTTC.

This clonotype was detected only a few times. The chain has TRBV7-9 and TRBJ1-3; TRBD1 matches at 8 bases. Per germline, CDR1 SEHNR and CDR2 FQNEAQ (reference sequence). The V gene end was trimmed by 4 bases and the J gene end by 4 bases; junction bases not matched to a gene: 6. This CDR3 contains 15 residues. The CDR3 DNA reads as TGTGCCAGCAGCTCGACAGGGGTGGGCGGAAACACCATATATTTT. It is translated as CASSSTGVGGNTIYF.